This is a list of T cell receptor beta chains from one sample in a study of post-analysis software for immune sequencing data. MiXCR was run by TCRdb on the PCR reads, yielding one entry per CDR3 protein. The repertoire holds fewer than 850,000 distinct CDR3 sequences, with 35% to 55% as singletons. Source material: blood. These receptors were taken from a girl aged 5 to 17 with multiple sclerosis. CDR3s include the opening cysteine and the closing phenylalanine or tryptophan. D genes are given only for firm matches. Not all rows give a size; the values are once, few, many and, for expanded clones, a class.

v_call	clone_size	d_call	j_call	cdr3_nt	cdr3_aa
TRBV9	few	TRBD1	TRBJ1-4	TGTGCCAGCAGCGGCGGACAGGGAAGAGAAAAACTGTTTTTT	CASSGGQGREKLFF
TRBV20-1	-	-	TRBJ1-5	TGCAGTGCTCTAGGGGACGGAGCAGTTGATCAGCCCCAGCATTTT	CSALGDGAVDQPQHF
TRBV10-3	-	-	TRBJ2-1	TGTGCCATCAGTGGCCGGGGCGGGCTAGACAATGAGCAGTTCTTC	CAISGRGGLDNEQFF
TRBV13	-	TRBD2	TRBJ2-7	TGTGCCAGCAGCCCCTCTAGCGGGAGGCGAGGAGAGCAGTACTTC	CASSPSSGRRGEQYF
TRBV7-6	-	TRBD1	TRBJ1-1	TGTGCCAGCAGCTTCGACAGGGGGCTGGGCACTGAAGCTTTCTTT	CASSFDRGLGTEAFF
TRBV6-2/TRBV6-3	-	-	TRBJ1-4	TGTGCCAGCAGTTACCTTGGGGCAGCTAATGAAAAACTGTTTTTT	CASSYLGAANEKLFF
TRBV10-3	-	-	TRBJ2-7	TGTGCCATCAGTGAGTCGAGAGGACTTACAACCTACGAGCAGTACTTC	CAISESRGLTTYEQYF
TRBV12-3/TRBV12-4	-	-	TRBJ2-3	TGTGCCAGCAGTTTTCATCTGAGCACAGATACGCAGTATTTT	CASSFHLSTDTQYF
TRBV13	-	-	TRBJ2-7	TGTGCCAGCAGCTTTGCGGACCACGAGCAGTACTTC	CASSFADHEQYF
TRBV5-6	few	TRBD2	TRBJ2-4	TGTGCCAGCAGCTTGGCCCCCAAGACTAGCGGGCAAAACGAAAACATTCAGTACTTC	CASSLAPKTSGQNENIQYF
TRBV7-8	-	-	TRBJ2-7	TGTGCCAGCAGCTTTAGGACAGTGCCTTCCTACGAGCAGTACTTC	CASSFRTVPSYEQYF
TRBV5-1	-	-	TRBJ2-7	TGCGCCAGCAGCTTGAAGGCTGGGCGCGAGCAGTACTTC	CASSLKAGREQYF
TRBV5-1	few	TRBD2	TRBJ2-1	TGCGCCAGCAATTTAGCGGGAGGGTTGGATGAGCAGTTCTTC	CASNLAGGLDEQFF
TRBV27	few	-	TRBJ2-7	TGTGCCAGCAGTTTATCGGGGGGGCAGGGGCTTAACTACGAGCAGTACTTC	CASSLSGGQGLNYEQYF
TRBV7-3	-	TRBD1	TRBJ2-6	TGTGCCAGCACTCTAATTGGGGGACAGCTAGTCTCTGGGGCCAACGTCCTGACTTTC	CASTLIGGQLVSGANVLTF
TRBV29-1	-	-	TRBJ1-1	TGCAGCGGGGCTCAGGGGATGGGTGGCACTGAAGCTTTCTTT	CSGAQGMGGTEAFF
TRBV6-5	-	-	TRBJ2-7	TGTGCCAGCAGAACGGACGCCTACGAGCAGTACTTC	CASRTDAYEQYF
TRBV19	few	-	TRBJ2-5	TGTGCCAGTAGTTACTACGGGGCAGAGACCCAGTACTTC	CASSYYGAETQYF
TRBV27	-	TRBD2	TRBJ2-1	TGTGCCAGCAGTTCGGAGGCTAGCGGTCTTAATGAGCAGTTCTTC	CASSSEASGLNEQFF
TRBV30	-	-	TRBJ1-1	TGTGCCTGGAGTGGGCCCGGGGATAATGAAGCTTTCTTT	CAWSGPGDNEAFF
TRBV7-2	-	-	TRBJ2-1	TGTGCCAGCAGCTCACGGGTAGAACGGATGATCAATGAGCAGTTCTTC	CASSSRVERMINEQFF
TRBV29-1	-	-	TRBJ2-2	TGCAGCGTTTCCCTGGGAACCGGGGAGCTGTTTTTT	CSVSLGTGELFF
TRBV28	few	-	TRBJ2-6	TGTGCCAGCAGTTTTTTTGAGGGGGAACTCTCTGGGGCCAACGTCCTGACTTTC	CASSFFEGELSGANVLTF
TRBV7-8	-	TRBD1	TRBJ1-2	TGTGCCAGCAGCTTAGCTGGACAGGGGGCGCGGAATGGCTACACCTTC	CASSLAGQGARNGYTF
TRBV6-1	-	-	TRBJ2-4	TGTGCCAGCAGTGAAGTTAGGGGCCCAGCGGTAGCCAAAAACATTCAGTACTTC	CASSEVRGPAVAKNIQYF
TRBV12-3/TRBV12-4	few	TRBD2	TRBJ2-3	TGTGCCAGCAGACCTACTAGCGCTGATACGCAGTATTTT	CASRPTSADTQYF
TRBV5-6	once	-	TRBJ2-4	TGTGCCAGCAGCTTGCGACCGATTCCTTCAAACATTCAGTACTTC	CASSLRPIPSNIQYF
TRBV27	-	TRBD2	TRBJ2-7	TGTGCCAGCAGTCCGATCCCTCTAGCGGGAGGGCCAAACGAGCAGTACTTC	CASSPIPLAGGPNEQYF
TRBV12-3/TRBV12-4	-	TRBD1	TRBJ1-5	TGTGCCAGCAGTTCTTGGGACAGGGGGCAATATCAGCCCCAGCATTTT	CASSSWDRGQYQPQHF
TRBV20-1	few	-	TRBJ1-5	TGCAGTGCTTCAGCGCCCCGGGCAGGGAATCAGCCCCAGCATTTT	CSASAPRAGNQPQHF
TRBV11-2	-	-	TRBJ2-7	TGTGCCAGCAGCTTAGCGGACAGCTTCTACGAGCAGTACTTC	CASSLADSFYEQYF
TRBV19	few	TRBD2	TRBJ2-7	TGTGCCAGTAGTGGGAAGCGGGACCCCCTGGGCGAGCAGTACTTC	CASSGKRDPLGEQYF
TRBV20-1	-	-	TRBJ2-7	TGCAGTGCCAGAACAGGGCTTAGGGGAGAGCAGTACTTC	CSARTGLRGEQYF
TRBV11-2	-	-	TRBJ2-1	TGTGCCAGCAGCTTAGATCTAACTCTCTCCTGCAATGAGCAGTTCTTC	CASSLDLTLSCNEQFF
TRBV5-6	few	TRBD1	TRBJ1-2	TGTGCCAGCAGCTGGACAGGGACCCACTATGGCTACACCTTC	CASSWTGTHYGYTF
TRBV29-1	few	-	TRBJ2-7	TGCAGCGTTGAAGAATCGAGGTGGACGGTTCAATACGAGCAGTACTTC	CSVEESRWTVQYEQYF
TRBV2	-	TRBD1	TRBJ2-5	TGTACCAGCAGTGCCCTCCATTCCGGGACAGGGGTTGGGGAGACCCAGTACTTC	CTSSALHSGTGVGETQYF
TRBV5-1	few	TRBD2	TRBJ2-4	TGCGCCAGCAGCTTGGGGTCGGGAGGGCCCTCGGAAAACATTCAGTACTTC	CASSLGSGGPSENIQYF
TRBV7-9	-	-	TRBJ2-3	TGTGCCAGCAGCTCCGGGACTGGGAGAACGACAGATACGCAGTATTTT	CASSSGTGRTTDTQYF
TRBV15	-	TRBD2	TRBJ2-1	TGTGCCACGTCACCCAGGACTAGCGCTAGTAGCTCCTACAATGAGCAGTTCTTC	CATSPRTSASSSYNEQFF
TRBV5-8	-	TRBD1	TRBJ2-3	TGTGCCAGCAGTTCATCCGGGACAGGGATGCCAGATACGCAGTATTTT	CASSSSGTGMPDTQYF
TRBV5-1	-	-	TRBJ2-5	TGCGCCAGCAGCTTCAGGGGTCCAAAAGAGACCCAGTACTTC	CASSFRGPKETQYF